This paragraph reports one T cell receptor (beta chain). Its specificity is unknown. The data derive from a study of cytomegalovirus exposure and HLA in healthy donors. The primer mix had 60 Vbeta and 13 Jbeta primers. Measured with immunoSEQ multiplex PCR; TCRdb has only the in-frame clones, and not every one. There are more than 100,000 clones in the sample, with approximately 3.5% held by the top ten. General study findings and limits: A later analysis reportedly identified an Asian-associated ancestry cluster as carrying fewer N-insertions than the roughly 600-donor mean. Rarity held for most TCR sequences, but there were some public TCRs that occurred in many donors. Cytomegalovirus association was assigned to 150 to 200 TCR beta chains.

Though nominally healthy at sampling, donors likely had unrecorded immune exposures. The receptor's source is a man aged 40-55 years in good health and CMV-seronegative. The sample consisted of PBMCs.

DNA of the CDR3: TGTGCCAGCAGTTATCTTAGTTCGGGGGAAGAGACCCAGTACTTC. Its protein product is CASSYLSSGEETQYF. This chain links TRBV6-5 with TRBJ2-5, with a tentative D call TRBD2 (6 bases). V was cut by 3 bases and J by 3 bases, with 14 bases left in between. Germline V gene lookup returns CDR1 MNHEY and CDR2 SVGAGI. This CDR3 contains 15 residues.